The entry that follows covers one T cell receptor beta chain sequence. This record belongs to a study of control samples from healthy donors and cancer patients. Profiling relied on immunoSEQ multiplex PCR, and the TCRdb table lists in-frame clones only, not all of them. The sample has roughly 180,000 clones; approximately 94% are singletons. The CDR3 runs to 17 residues. The germline CDR1 and CDR2 sequences are SGHNT and YENEEA. After removal of 4 bases from V and 0 bases from J, the junction contained 7 bases not matched to a gene. This chain connects TRBV11-3 to TRBJ2-2; 8 nucleotides line up with TRBD1. This TCR derives from a woman aged 18-29 years in good health. The sample taken for sequencing was blood. The DNA for the CDR3 is TGTGCCAGCAGCTACCATCCGGGACAGGCGAACACCGGGGAGCTGTTTTTT. Translating gives CASSYHPGQANTGELFF. Variable domain in full (rest from reference TRBV11-3 and TRBJ2-2): EAGVVQSPRYKIIEKKQPVAFWCNPISGHNTLYWYLQNLGQGPELLIRYENEEAVDDSQLPKDRFSAERLKGVDSTLKIQPAELGDSAVYLCASSYHPGQANTGELFFGEGSRLTVL.